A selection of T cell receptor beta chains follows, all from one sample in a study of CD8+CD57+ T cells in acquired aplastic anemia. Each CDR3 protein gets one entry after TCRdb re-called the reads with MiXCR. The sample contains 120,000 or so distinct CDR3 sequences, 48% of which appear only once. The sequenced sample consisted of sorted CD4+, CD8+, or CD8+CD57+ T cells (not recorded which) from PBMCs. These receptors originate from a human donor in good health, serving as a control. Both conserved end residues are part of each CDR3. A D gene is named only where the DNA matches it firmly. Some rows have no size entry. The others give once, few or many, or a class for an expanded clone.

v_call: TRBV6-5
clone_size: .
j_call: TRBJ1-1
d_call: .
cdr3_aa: CASSYLRDFDSWGTEAFF
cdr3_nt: TGTGCCAGCAGTTACCTTCGGGATTTCGATAGTTGGGGCACTGAAGCTTTCTTT

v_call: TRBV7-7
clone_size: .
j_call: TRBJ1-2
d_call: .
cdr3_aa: CASTRRGNYGYTF
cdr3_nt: TGTGCCAGCACCCGTAGGGGCAACTATGGCTACACCTTC

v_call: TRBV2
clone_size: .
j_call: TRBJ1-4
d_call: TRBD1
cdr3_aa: CASSYPTGVPEKLFF
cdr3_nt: TGTGCCAGCAGTTACCCGACAGGGGTCCCTGAAAAACTGTTTTTT

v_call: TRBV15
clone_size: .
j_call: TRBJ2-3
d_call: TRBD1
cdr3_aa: CATSSAGGTDTQYF
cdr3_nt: TGTGCCACCAGCAGCGCAGGGGGAACAGATACGCAGTATTTT

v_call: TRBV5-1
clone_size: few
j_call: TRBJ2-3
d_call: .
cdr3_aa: CASSLAQRDTQYF
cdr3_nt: TGCGCCAGCAGCTTGGCTCAGAGAGATACGCAGTATTTT

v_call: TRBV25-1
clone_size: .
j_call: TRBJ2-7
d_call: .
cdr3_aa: CARYEQYF
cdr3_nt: TGTGCCCGCTACGAGCAGTACTTC

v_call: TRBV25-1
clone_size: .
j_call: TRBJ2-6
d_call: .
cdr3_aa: CASSTSGHSGANVLTF
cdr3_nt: TGTGCCAGCAGTACTTCCGGCCACTCTGGGGCCAACGTCCTGACTTTC

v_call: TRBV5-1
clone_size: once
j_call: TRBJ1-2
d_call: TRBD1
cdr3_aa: CASSWDRGRRNYGYTF
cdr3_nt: TGCGCCAGCAGCTGGGACAGAGGGCGAAGAAACTATGGCTACACCTTC

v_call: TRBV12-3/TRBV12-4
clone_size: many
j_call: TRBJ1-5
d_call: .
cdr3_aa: CASSFYIRGSGNQPQHF
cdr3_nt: TGTGCCAGCAGTTTCTATATCAGGGGAAGTGGCAATCAGCCCCAGCATTTT

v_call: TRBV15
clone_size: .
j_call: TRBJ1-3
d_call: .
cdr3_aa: CATSSGMAGNTIYF
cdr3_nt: TGTGCCACCAGCAGCGGGATGGCAGGCAACACCATATATTTT

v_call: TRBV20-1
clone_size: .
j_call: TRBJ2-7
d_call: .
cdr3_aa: CSAAGQHYEQYF
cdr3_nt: TGCAGTGCGGCGGGACAGCACTACGAGCAGTACTTC

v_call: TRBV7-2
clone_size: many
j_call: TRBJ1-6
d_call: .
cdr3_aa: CASRSLTGISYNSPLHF
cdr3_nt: TGTGCCAGCAGGTCCTTGACGGGGATCTCCTATAATTCACCCCTCCACTTT

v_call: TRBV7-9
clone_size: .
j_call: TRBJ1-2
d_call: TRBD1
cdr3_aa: CASSLEGGANYGYTF
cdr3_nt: TGTGCCAGCAGCTTAGAAGGGGGCGCGAATTATGGCTACACCTTC

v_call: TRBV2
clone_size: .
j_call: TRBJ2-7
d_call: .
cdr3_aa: CASSASGTSWGEQYF
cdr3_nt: TGTGCCAGCAGTGCATCCGGGACCAGCTGGGGCGAGCAGTACTTC

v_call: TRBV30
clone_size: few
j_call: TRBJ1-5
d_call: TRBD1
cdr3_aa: CAWRLQGTGNQPQHF
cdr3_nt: TGTGCCTGGAGGTTACAGGGGACGGGAAATCAGCCCCAGCATTTT

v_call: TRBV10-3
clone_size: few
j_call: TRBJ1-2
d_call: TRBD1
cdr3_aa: CAISGRGRSYGYTF
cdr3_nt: TGTGCCATCAGTGGGAGGGGGCGCAGCTATGGCTACACCTTC

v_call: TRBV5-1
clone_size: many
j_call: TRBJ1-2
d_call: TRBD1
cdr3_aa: CASSFNRDRVGYTF
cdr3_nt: TGCGCCAGCAGCTTCAACCGGGACAGGGTTGGCTACACCTTC

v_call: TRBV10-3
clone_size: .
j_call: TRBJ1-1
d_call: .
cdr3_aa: CAIRDSRWEAFF
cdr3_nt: TGTGCCATCAGGGACAGTCGGTGGGAAGCTTTCTTT

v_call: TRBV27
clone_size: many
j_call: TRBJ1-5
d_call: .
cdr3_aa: CASSWNVNQPQHF
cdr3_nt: TGTGCCAGCAGTTGGAACGTAAATCAGCCCCAGCATTTT

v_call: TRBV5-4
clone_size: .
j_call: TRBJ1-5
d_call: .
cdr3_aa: CASSSWGLGNQPQHF
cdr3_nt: TGTGCCAGCAGCTCCTGGGGTTTGGGCAATCAGCCCCAGCATTTT

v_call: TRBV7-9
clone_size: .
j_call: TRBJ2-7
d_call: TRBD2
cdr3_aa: CASSLWSGRGYEQYF
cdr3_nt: TGTGCCAGCAGCTTGTGGAGCGGGAGAGGTTACGAGCAGTACTTC

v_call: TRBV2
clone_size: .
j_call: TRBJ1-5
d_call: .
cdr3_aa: CASSLGGLGQPQHF
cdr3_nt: TGTGCCAGCAGCTTAGGAGGTTTAGGGCAGCCCCAGCATTTT

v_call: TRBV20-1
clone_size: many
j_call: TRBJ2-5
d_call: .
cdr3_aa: CSARDKMQETQYF
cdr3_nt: TGCAGTGCTAGAGATAAAATGCAAGAGACCCAGTACTTC

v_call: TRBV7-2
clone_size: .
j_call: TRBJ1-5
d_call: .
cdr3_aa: CASSGGIRNQPQHF
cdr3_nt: TGTGCCAGCAGCGGGGGGATCCGCAATCAGCCCCAGCATTTT

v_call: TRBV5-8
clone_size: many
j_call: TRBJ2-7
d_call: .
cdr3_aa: CASSPEGFREQYF
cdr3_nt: TGTGCCAGCAGCCCTGAGGGTTTTCGCGAGCAGTACTTC

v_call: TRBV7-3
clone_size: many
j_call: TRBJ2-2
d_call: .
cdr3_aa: CASSLSNVPNTGELFF
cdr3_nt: TGTGCCAGCAGCTTAAGTAACGTCCCGAACACCGGGGAGCTGTTTTTT

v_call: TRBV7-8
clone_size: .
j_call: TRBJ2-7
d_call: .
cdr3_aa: CASSPWTGGGEQYF
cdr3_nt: TGTGCCAGTAGTCCGTGGACGGGTGGAGGCGAGCAGTACTTC

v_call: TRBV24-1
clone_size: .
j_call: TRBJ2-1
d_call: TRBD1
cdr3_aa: CATSDAGQGEGYEQFF
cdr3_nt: TGTGCCACCAGTGATGCTGGGCAGGGGGAAGGGTATGAGCAGTTCTTC